The 27 T cell receptor beta chains listed next were all sequenced from one sample in a study of blood T cell repertoires in COVID-19. Sequencing was performed with immunoSEQ multiplex PCR; in TCRdb, only in-frame clones are kept and a portion is missing. The repertoire holds approximately 230,000 clones, with 75% to 95% as singletons. Source material: PBMCs or T cells enriched from blood (not recorded which). These TCRs come from a woman between 18 and 29 years old who had recovered from COVID-19.

The chain uses TRBV9 and TRBJ1-1; the match to TRBD1 covers 8 bases. Germline assignment: CDR1 SGDLS and CDR2 YYNGEE. The CDR3 consists of 15 residues. With 4 bases clipped from V and 4 bases from J, the junction kept 9 bases outside the gene matches. CDR3 sequence: CASSRMQGAGTEAFF. CDR3 DNA sequence: TGTGCCAGCAGCCGGATGCAGGGGGCAGGCACTGAAGCTTTCTTT.

This clone was detected once. The chain links TRBV6-1 to TRBJ1-1; tentatively, D is TRBD1 (6 bases). The CDR3 sequence is 16 residues long. V lost 2 bases and J lost 0, with 13 bases in between. CDR1 and CDR2 (germline): MNHNS, SASEGT. The CDR3 region has the DNA TGTGCCAGCAGTGAACAGGGAGGGGGATTGAACACTGAAGCTTTCTTT. Amino acids: CASSEQGGGLNTEAFF.

The chain has TRBV6-2 or TRBV6-3 and TRBJ2-7; 7 nucleotides align to TRBD2. The germline V gene has CDR1 MNHEY and CDR2 SVGEGT. This CDR3 is 14 amino acids long. J was trimmed by 6 bases and V by 0 bases; bases with no gene match: 5. The CDR3, as DNA: TGTGCCAGCAGTTACTCGAGAGGGGAGGGCGAGCAGTACTTC. This translates into CASSYSRGEGEQYF.

The gene calls are TRBV27 and TRBJ1-2, with a possible D match to TRBD1 (5 bases). The CDR3 has 15 amino acids. V was shortened by 0 bases and J by 8 bases, with 16 bases between the two germline ends. The germline V gene encodes CDR1 MNHEY and CDR2 SMNVEV (reference sequence). The CDR3 nucleotides read TGTGCCAGCAGTTTATCAGGGAATGGACACGGGGGCTACACCTTC. As protein: CASSLSGNGHGGYTF.

The chain couples TRBV3-1 (or the pseudogene TRBV3-2) to TRBJ1-2, with D possibly matching TRBD1 (5 bases). Trimming pared 1 base from V and 6 bases from J, leaving 9 bases between. The CDR3 runs to 13 residues. CDR1 and CDR2 from the germline V gene are LGHDT and YNNKEL (reference sequence). DNA for the CDR3: TGTGCCAGCAGCCAAGGTCAGACAGATGGCTACACCTTC. Translating it yields CASSQGQTDGYTF.

This CDR3 is CASSYTLLAGGYEQYF. As DNA, the CDR3 is TGTGCCAGCAGTTACACATTACTAGCGGGGGGCTACGAGCAGTACTTC. The rearrangement links TRBV6-5 to TRBJ2-7; the match to TRBD2 covers 12 bases. Germline CDR1 reads MNHEY; CDR2 reads SVGAGI. The CDR3 has 16 residues. V shed 2 bases, J shed 3 bases, and the junction held 5 bases outside the gene matches.

The chain combines TRBV29-1 with TRBJ2-3; no clear D gene. In germline, CDR1 is SQVTM, CDR2 ANQGSEA. Trimming left V 6 bases short and J 2 bases short, with 15 bases between. The CDR3 covers 14 residues. CDR3 DNA sequence: TGCAGCGTGGCTCGTACCTCAAACACAGATACGCAGTATTTT. This gives the protein CSVARTSNTDTQYF.

The chain carries TRBV6-6 and TRBJ1-2, with D hard to call. CDR1 MNHNY and CDR2 SVGAGI come from the germline V gene (reference sequence). This CDR3 contains 12 residues. V gave up 7 bases and J gave up 8 bases, with 14 bases separating them. The CDR3 here is CASKPREEGYTF. The DNA for the CDR3 is TGTGCCAGCAAGCCTCGGGAGGAGGGCTACACCTTC.

The chain links TRBV10-3 to TRBJ1-2, with 12 bases aligning to TRBD1. CDR1 and CDR2 from the germline V gene are ENHRY and SYGVKD. Trimming removed 7 bases from V and 8 bases from J; junction bases left unmatched: 5. CDR3 length: 13 residues. CDR3 loop: CAITGGTGGGYTF. The CDR3 DNA follows: TGTGCCATCACTGGCGGGACAGGGGGCGGCTACACCTTC.

CDR3: CASSPRGTSGSTDTQYF. In DNA form, the CDR3 reads TGTGCCAGCTCACCAAGGGGGACTAGCGGAAGCACAGATACGCAGTATTTT. This chain uses TRBV18 with TRBJ2-3, with 11 nucleotides matching TRBD2. V trimming: 2 bases; J trimming: 0 bases; junction bases outside the gene matches: 4. Germline loops: CDR1 KGHSH, CDR2 LQKENI. This CDR3 spans 17 amino acids.

Here the CDR3 reads CASSFRTGAGTEAFF. The CDR3 nucleotides read TGTGCCAGCAGCTTCCGGACAGGGGCAGGGACTGAAGCTTTCTTT. This rearrangement joins TRBV7-2 to TRBJ1-1; TRBD1 matches 9 bases. V was pared by 3 bases and J by 5 bases, with 7 bases of the junction left unmatched. Per germline, CDR1 SGHTA and CDR2 FQGNSA. This CDR3 spans 15 amino acids.

The rearrangement joins TRBV6-1 to TRBJ1-5; TRBD1 is a possible D gene (6 bases). This CDR3 region has 15 residues. Germline CDR1 reads MNHNS; CDR2 reads SASEGT. Trimming removed 1 base from V and 3 bases from J, with 10 bases in between. Here the CDR3 DNA reads TGTGCCAGCAGTGAAGTATCAGGGGTCAATCAGCCCCAGCATTTT. Translation: CASSEVSGVNQPQHF.

This clone was found a few times. This CDR3 reads CASSYLAGGTSGYTF. CDR3 in DNA: TGTGCCAGCAGTTACTTGGCAGGGGGTACTTCAGGCTACACCTTC. This rearrangement joins TRBV6-5 to TRBJ1-2; 7 bases align to TRBD1. The CDR3 runs 15 residues. The V gene's germline CDR1 is MNHEY and CDR2 SVGAGI. V trimming: 1 base; J trimming: 8 bases; junction bases outside the gene matches: 10.

The CDR3 sequence is CASSLSSDTEAFF. In nucleotides, the CDR3 is TGTGCCAGCAGCTTAAGTTCAGACACTGAAGCTTTCTTT. This chain links TRBV11-3 with TRBJ1-1; D unresolved. V gave up 2 bases and J gave up 3 bases, with 7 bases separating them. Germline lookup yields CDR1 SGHNT and CDR2 YENEEA. The CDR3 is 13 amino acids.

This clone appeared once. This rearrangement joins TRBV4-1 to TRBJ2-5, with 7 nucleotides matching TRBD2. Germline V gene lookup returns CDR1 MGHRA and CDR2 YSYEKL. After removal of 2 bases from V and 2 bases from J, the junction contained 5 bases not matched to a gene. This CDR3 has 15 residues. The CDR3 protein is CASSQFGRLQETQYF. The DNA for the CDR3 is TGCGCCAGCAGCCAATTCGGGAGGTTACAAGAGACCCAGTACTTC.

The gene calls are TRBV5-1 and TRBJ2-7; 7 bases agree with TRBD1. There are 14 residues in the CDR3. Per the germline V gene, CDR1 is SGHRS and CDR2 is YFSETQ. Unmatched junction bases numbered 6, after V lost 1 base and J lost 5 bases. The CDR3 sequence: CASSLFTGADEQYF. The CDR3 nucleotides are TGCGCCAGCAGCTTGTTTACAGGGGCAGACGAGCAGTACTTC. The full variable domain, completed using reference TRBV5-1 and TRBJ2-7, is KAGVTQTPRYLIKTRGQQVTLSCSPISGHRSVSWYQQTPGQGLQFLFEYFSETQRNKGNFPGRFSGRQFSNSRSEMNVSTLELGDSALYLCASSLFTGADEQYFGPGTRLTVT.

The chain combines TRBV29-1 with TRBJ2-7; TRBD1 might be the D (6 bases). CDR3 length: 14 amino acids. Germline V gene sequence: CDR1 SQVTM, CDR2 ANQGSEA. Between the trimmed V and J ends, which lost 6 bases and 3 bases, there was a span of 18 bases. The CDR3 DNA reads as TGCAGCGTCGCACTTGGTCAGGGGCACTACGAGCAGTACTTC. This gives the protein CSVALGQGHYEQYF.

V and J are TRBV5-4 and TRBJ2-7; a possible D gene is TRBD1 (6 bases). The length of the CDR3 is 14 residues. The V gene lost 4 bases and the J gene lost 4 bases, with 15 bases spanning the gap. CDR1 and CDR2 (germline): SGHNT, YYREEE (reference sequence). CDR3 loop: CASSPQGSLYEQYF. The CDR3 nucleotides are TGTGCCAGCAGCCCACAGGGTTCCCTATACGAGCAGTACTTC.

The CDR3 DNA reads as TGTGCCAGCAGTCCCCTTGGGCGGGGGAATGAAAAACTGTTTTTT. Its translation: CASSPLGRGNEKLFF. The V and J genes are TRBV6-5 and TRBJ1-4; weak D call: TRBD1 (5 bases). V lost 5 bases and J lost 5, with 15 bases in between. This CDR3 contains 15 residues. CDR1 is MNHEY, CDR2 SVGAGI, per germline.

In its sample, this clone was seen once. V gene TRBV4-1 combines with J gene TRBJ2-7; 10 positions match TRBD2. Germline V gene lookup returns CDR1 MGHRA and CDR2 YSYEKL. The CDR3 totals 15 residues. V gave up 3 bases and J gave up 3 bases; unmatched junction bases: 5. DNA for the CDR3: TGCGCCAGCAGCCAGCTAGCGGGAGCCCTCTACGAGCAGTACTTC. This gives the protein CASSQLAGALYEQYF.

In the case of this clone: Other DNA sequences from this sample encode an identical CDR3 as well. The V call is TRBV3-1 (or the pseudogene TRBV3-2), the J call TRBJ2-6; D call uncertain. CDR1 is LGHDT, CDR2 YNNKEL, per germline (reference sequence). Trimming shortened V by 0 bases and J by 1 base, and 4 bases separated the two germline ends. There are 15 residues in the CDR3. The CDR3 protein is CASSQDSSGANVLTF. The CDR3 DNA reads TGTGCCAGCAGCCAAGACTCGTCTGGGGCCAACGTCCTGACTTTC.

V usage is TRBV9 and J usage is TRBJ2-7; TRBD2 matches at 8 bases. Losses at the gene ends were 0 bases for V and 4 bases for J; bases not matched to a gene: 9. This CDR3 spans 16 amino acids. CDR1 is SGDLS, CDR2 YYNGEE, per germline. CDR3 in DNA: TGTGCCAGCAGCGTAGCTACCGCGGGAGGAAGGTACGAGCAGTACTTC. Protein: CASSVATAGGRYEQYF.

The V gene is TRBV11-3, the J gene TRBJ1-1, with 8 bases identical to TRBD1. The CDR3 contains 20 residues. Germline loops: CDR1 SGHNT, CDR2 YENEEA. Trimming removed 3 bases from V and 1 base from J; junction bases left unmatched: 19. The CDR3 DNA reads TGTGCCAGCAGCTTGGATTTCGCCGACAGGGGCGGCACCGGGAACACTGAAGCTTTCTTT. Amino acids: CASSLDFADRGGTGNTEAFF.

The J gene is TRBJ2-5, the V gene TRBV5-1; the match to TRBD2 covers 12 bases. The germline V gene encodes CDR1 SGHRS and CDR2 YFSETQ. This CDR3 contains 15 residues. J lost 5 bases, V lost 4 bases, and 6 bases had no gene match. CDR3 protein: CASSARLAGAETQYF. The CDR3, as DNA: TGCGCCAGCAGCGCCCGACTAGCGGGGGCGGAGACCCAGTACTTC.

The chain uses TRBV6-6 and TRBJ2-5; TRBD2 matches 10 bases. Germline lookup yields CDR1 MNHNY and CDR2 SVGAGI (reference sequence). The J segment lost 7 bases and the V segment lost 6 bases, leaving 11 bases of the junction unmatched. The CDR3 spans 15 residues. Here the CDR3 DNA reads TGTGCCAGCAGCTTTCTAGCGGGAGAAGGCAGGACCCAGTACTTC. This gives the protein CASSFLAGEGRTQYF.

The chain links TRBV4-2 to TRBJ1-3, with a weak D call TRBD1 (6 bases). Trimming took 1 base from V and 3 from J, leaving 16 bases between them. This CDR3 region has 17 residues. Looked up from germline, CDR1 is LGHNA and CDR2 is YNFKEQ. This chain's CDR3 is CASSQVTQGTSGNTIYF. The CDR3 nucleotides read TGTGCCAGCAGCCAAGTTACCCAGGGGACGAGTGGAAACACCATATATTTT.

V gene TRBV5-1 combines with J gene TRBJ1-1; TRBD1 matches at 9 bases. The CDR3 is made up of 14 amino acids. Germline CDR1 reads SGHRS; CDR2 reads YFSETQ. J was trimmed by 4 bases and V by 4 bases; bases with no gene match: 5. The CDR3 DNA follows: TGCGCCAGCAGCACGGACAGGGGTGGCACTGAAGCTTTCTTT. It yields the protein CASSTDRGGTEAFF.